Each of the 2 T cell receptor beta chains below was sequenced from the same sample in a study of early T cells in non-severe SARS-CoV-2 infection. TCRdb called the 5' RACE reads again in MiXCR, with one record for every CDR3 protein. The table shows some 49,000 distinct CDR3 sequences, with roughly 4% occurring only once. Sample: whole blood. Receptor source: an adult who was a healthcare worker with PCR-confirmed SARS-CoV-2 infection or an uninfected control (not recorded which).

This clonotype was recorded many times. This CDR3 reads CASSFGGLIDTQYF. CDR3 DNA: TGTGCCAGCAGCTTCGGGGGTCTGATAGATACGCAGTATTTT. This rearrangement joins TRBV11-2 to TRBJ2-3; the D gene is possibly TRBD2 (6 bases). The CDR3 sequence is 14 residues long. The V and J ends lost 3 bases and 5 bases respectively, with 12 bases between them. Germline CDR1 and CDR2: SGHAT and FQNNGV.

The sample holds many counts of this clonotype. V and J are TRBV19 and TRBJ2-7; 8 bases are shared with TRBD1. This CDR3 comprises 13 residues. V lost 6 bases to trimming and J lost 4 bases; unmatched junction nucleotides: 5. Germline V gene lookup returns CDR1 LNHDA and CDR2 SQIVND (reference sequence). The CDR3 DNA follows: TGTGCCAGTAGCCTGGACAGGGAATACGAGCAGTACTTC. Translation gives CASSLDREYEQYF.